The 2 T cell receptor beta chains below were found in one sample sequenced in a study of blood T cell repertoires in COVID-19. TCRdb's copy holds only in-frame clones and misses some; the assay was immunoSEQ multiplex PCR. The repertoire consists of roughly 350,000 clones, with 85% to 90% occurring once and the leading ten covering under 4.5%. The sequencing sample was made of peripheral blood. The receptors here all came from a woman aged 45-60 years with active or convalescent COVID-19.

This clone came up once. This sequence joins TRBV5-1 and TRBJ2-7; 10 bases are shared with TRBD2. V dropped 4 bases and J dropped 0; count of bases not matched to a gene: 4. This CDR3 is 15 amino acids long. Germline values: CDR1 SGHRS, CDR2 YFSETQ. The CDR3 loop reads CASSLSGGNSYEQYF. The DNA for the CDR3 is TGCGCCAGCAGCCTTAGCGGGGGGAACTCCTACGAGCAGTACTTC. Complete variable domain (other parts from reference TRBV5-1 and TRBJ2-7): KAGVTQTPRYLIKTRGQQVTLSCSPISGHRSVSWYQQTPGQGLQFLFEYFSETQRNKGNFPGRFSGRQFSNSRSEMNVSTLELGDSALYLCASSLSGGNSYEQYFGPGTRLTVT.

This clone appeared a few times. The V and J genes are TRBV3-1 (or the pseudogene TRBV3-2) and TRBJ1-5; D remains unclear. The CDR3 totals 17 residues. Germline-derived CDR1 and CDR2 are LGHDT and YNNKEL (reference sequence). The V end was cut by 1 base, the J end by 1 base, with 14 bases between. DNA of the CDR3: TGTGCCAGCAGCCAAGTTATCCGGACTCCGAGCAATCAGCCCCAGCATTTT. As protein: CASSQVIRTPSNQPQHF.